This TCR beta chain was profiled in a study of blood T cells in healthy people across ages (dated by TCRdb to between 2014 and 2017). Looking at the study overall: Template switching captured roughly one uniquely barcoded TCR beta cDNA molecule per two T cells in model experiments. To avoid experimental bias, donors of different ages were distributed randomly across sequencing lanes. The study measured age-related changes in TCR beta repertoire diversity using deep sequencing normalized with unique cDNA molecular identifiers. Four age groups were formed from the donors: young (average around 15 years), middle-aged (around 39), aged (roughly 59) and long-lived (around 82). For two donors (one aged 18 to 29 and one aged 80 or older), the study analyzed two additional independent replicas of 1 million unique cDNA reads from the same blood draw.

Libraries came from 5' RACE. Instrument on record: Illumina HiSeq 2500. A second PCR of about 6 to 12 cycles was performed with a sample-barcoded 5' primer and a J-beta primer mix. A template-switch 5' adaptor carrying 12 random nucleotides introduced a unique molecular identifier onto each TCR beta cDNA molecule. Each sample yielded at least 3 million CDR3-containing paired-end reads. All of the RNA was converted into first-strand cDNA using the Mint cDNA synthesis kit, with a TRBC-specific oligonucleotide serving as the primer. Following uracil-DNA glycosylase treatment, all cDNA underwent a first 18-cycle PCR with the universal primers M1SS and BC2_uni_R. The published analysis was carried out like this. Each sample was normalized by randomly selecting 1 million high-quality reads, each carrying a distinct molecular identifier. Instead of being binned into consensus sequences, reads that shared molecular identifiers were thrown out. MiTCR, set to a Q25 quality threshold and the strictest error-elimination algorithm, was used for CDR3 identification, clonotype clustering and error correction. A nonparametric unseen species model using Euler transformation provided a lower-bound estimate of total TCR beta diversity. TCRdb's own reprocessing of the public reads used fastp at Q25 and MiXCR and kept productive beta chains. Rows are unified per CDR3 protein, each entry keeping the most common DNA and genes. TCRdb, rather than the study authors, made the V and J calls. Recorded for this sample are about 680,000 distinct CDR3 sequences; approximately 50% of them occurred a single time. In total, the top ten clones hold roughly 34% of the sample.

Results the study describes overall, beyond this receptor: Because donor CMV infection status was unknown, age-related changes in expanded clonotypes were potentially confounded. Since profiling was done on bulk unsorted PBMCs, naive and antigen-experienced compartments could not be conclusively compared. The long-lived group showed more naive CD4+ T cells, fewer expanded clones and increased TCR diversity than the aged group, suggesting age selection. As age increased, observed TCR beta diversity per million T cells dropped in a roughly linear way, and a significant reduction was already evident by age 40. The percentage of naive T cells measured by flow cytometry correlated strongly with observed TCR beta diversity. Total diversity estimates from one million sequenced T cells were considered lower bounds and underestimates.

Systemically healthy Caucasian individuals from Russia, roughly 40 in total and aged 6 to 90 years, were included as donors. Roughly 9.5 milliliters of peripheral blood were drawn from each donor into EDTA-treated Vacutainer tubes. Ficoll-Paque density-gradient centrifugation was used to isolate PBMCs, with at least 6.5 million per sample. Trizol reagent was used to extract total RNA from the PBMCs, yielding at least 5.5 micrograms per sample. Naive CD45RAhigh/CD27high T cell percentages were measured by flow cytometry on a PBMC aliquot from every donor. This clonotype was picked up a small number of times. Its target antigen remains unknown. Base qualities are not at hand, and no much larger clone is one base apart. CDR1 and CDR2 were assigned from the germline V gene as SGHVS and FQNEAQ. The cysteine opens and the phenylalanine closes a CDR3 of 21 amino acids. Only the CDR3 part of the read is kept: 63 bases, read in frame from the first base. For this chain, trimming is 6 bases at the V end and 1 base at the J end, and the number of junction bases without a gene match is 24.

Sample: blood. This receptor was taken from a woman aged 55-70 years in good health. Recombination joined TRBV7-8 with TRBJ2-7, and 10 junctional nucleotides match TRBD1. The CDR3 reads as follows: CASSRQNIRDRGNIISYEQYF. At the DNA level, the sequence is TGTGCCAGCAGTCGTCAGAACATACGGGACAGGGGAAATATCATTTCCTACGAGCAGTACTTC.